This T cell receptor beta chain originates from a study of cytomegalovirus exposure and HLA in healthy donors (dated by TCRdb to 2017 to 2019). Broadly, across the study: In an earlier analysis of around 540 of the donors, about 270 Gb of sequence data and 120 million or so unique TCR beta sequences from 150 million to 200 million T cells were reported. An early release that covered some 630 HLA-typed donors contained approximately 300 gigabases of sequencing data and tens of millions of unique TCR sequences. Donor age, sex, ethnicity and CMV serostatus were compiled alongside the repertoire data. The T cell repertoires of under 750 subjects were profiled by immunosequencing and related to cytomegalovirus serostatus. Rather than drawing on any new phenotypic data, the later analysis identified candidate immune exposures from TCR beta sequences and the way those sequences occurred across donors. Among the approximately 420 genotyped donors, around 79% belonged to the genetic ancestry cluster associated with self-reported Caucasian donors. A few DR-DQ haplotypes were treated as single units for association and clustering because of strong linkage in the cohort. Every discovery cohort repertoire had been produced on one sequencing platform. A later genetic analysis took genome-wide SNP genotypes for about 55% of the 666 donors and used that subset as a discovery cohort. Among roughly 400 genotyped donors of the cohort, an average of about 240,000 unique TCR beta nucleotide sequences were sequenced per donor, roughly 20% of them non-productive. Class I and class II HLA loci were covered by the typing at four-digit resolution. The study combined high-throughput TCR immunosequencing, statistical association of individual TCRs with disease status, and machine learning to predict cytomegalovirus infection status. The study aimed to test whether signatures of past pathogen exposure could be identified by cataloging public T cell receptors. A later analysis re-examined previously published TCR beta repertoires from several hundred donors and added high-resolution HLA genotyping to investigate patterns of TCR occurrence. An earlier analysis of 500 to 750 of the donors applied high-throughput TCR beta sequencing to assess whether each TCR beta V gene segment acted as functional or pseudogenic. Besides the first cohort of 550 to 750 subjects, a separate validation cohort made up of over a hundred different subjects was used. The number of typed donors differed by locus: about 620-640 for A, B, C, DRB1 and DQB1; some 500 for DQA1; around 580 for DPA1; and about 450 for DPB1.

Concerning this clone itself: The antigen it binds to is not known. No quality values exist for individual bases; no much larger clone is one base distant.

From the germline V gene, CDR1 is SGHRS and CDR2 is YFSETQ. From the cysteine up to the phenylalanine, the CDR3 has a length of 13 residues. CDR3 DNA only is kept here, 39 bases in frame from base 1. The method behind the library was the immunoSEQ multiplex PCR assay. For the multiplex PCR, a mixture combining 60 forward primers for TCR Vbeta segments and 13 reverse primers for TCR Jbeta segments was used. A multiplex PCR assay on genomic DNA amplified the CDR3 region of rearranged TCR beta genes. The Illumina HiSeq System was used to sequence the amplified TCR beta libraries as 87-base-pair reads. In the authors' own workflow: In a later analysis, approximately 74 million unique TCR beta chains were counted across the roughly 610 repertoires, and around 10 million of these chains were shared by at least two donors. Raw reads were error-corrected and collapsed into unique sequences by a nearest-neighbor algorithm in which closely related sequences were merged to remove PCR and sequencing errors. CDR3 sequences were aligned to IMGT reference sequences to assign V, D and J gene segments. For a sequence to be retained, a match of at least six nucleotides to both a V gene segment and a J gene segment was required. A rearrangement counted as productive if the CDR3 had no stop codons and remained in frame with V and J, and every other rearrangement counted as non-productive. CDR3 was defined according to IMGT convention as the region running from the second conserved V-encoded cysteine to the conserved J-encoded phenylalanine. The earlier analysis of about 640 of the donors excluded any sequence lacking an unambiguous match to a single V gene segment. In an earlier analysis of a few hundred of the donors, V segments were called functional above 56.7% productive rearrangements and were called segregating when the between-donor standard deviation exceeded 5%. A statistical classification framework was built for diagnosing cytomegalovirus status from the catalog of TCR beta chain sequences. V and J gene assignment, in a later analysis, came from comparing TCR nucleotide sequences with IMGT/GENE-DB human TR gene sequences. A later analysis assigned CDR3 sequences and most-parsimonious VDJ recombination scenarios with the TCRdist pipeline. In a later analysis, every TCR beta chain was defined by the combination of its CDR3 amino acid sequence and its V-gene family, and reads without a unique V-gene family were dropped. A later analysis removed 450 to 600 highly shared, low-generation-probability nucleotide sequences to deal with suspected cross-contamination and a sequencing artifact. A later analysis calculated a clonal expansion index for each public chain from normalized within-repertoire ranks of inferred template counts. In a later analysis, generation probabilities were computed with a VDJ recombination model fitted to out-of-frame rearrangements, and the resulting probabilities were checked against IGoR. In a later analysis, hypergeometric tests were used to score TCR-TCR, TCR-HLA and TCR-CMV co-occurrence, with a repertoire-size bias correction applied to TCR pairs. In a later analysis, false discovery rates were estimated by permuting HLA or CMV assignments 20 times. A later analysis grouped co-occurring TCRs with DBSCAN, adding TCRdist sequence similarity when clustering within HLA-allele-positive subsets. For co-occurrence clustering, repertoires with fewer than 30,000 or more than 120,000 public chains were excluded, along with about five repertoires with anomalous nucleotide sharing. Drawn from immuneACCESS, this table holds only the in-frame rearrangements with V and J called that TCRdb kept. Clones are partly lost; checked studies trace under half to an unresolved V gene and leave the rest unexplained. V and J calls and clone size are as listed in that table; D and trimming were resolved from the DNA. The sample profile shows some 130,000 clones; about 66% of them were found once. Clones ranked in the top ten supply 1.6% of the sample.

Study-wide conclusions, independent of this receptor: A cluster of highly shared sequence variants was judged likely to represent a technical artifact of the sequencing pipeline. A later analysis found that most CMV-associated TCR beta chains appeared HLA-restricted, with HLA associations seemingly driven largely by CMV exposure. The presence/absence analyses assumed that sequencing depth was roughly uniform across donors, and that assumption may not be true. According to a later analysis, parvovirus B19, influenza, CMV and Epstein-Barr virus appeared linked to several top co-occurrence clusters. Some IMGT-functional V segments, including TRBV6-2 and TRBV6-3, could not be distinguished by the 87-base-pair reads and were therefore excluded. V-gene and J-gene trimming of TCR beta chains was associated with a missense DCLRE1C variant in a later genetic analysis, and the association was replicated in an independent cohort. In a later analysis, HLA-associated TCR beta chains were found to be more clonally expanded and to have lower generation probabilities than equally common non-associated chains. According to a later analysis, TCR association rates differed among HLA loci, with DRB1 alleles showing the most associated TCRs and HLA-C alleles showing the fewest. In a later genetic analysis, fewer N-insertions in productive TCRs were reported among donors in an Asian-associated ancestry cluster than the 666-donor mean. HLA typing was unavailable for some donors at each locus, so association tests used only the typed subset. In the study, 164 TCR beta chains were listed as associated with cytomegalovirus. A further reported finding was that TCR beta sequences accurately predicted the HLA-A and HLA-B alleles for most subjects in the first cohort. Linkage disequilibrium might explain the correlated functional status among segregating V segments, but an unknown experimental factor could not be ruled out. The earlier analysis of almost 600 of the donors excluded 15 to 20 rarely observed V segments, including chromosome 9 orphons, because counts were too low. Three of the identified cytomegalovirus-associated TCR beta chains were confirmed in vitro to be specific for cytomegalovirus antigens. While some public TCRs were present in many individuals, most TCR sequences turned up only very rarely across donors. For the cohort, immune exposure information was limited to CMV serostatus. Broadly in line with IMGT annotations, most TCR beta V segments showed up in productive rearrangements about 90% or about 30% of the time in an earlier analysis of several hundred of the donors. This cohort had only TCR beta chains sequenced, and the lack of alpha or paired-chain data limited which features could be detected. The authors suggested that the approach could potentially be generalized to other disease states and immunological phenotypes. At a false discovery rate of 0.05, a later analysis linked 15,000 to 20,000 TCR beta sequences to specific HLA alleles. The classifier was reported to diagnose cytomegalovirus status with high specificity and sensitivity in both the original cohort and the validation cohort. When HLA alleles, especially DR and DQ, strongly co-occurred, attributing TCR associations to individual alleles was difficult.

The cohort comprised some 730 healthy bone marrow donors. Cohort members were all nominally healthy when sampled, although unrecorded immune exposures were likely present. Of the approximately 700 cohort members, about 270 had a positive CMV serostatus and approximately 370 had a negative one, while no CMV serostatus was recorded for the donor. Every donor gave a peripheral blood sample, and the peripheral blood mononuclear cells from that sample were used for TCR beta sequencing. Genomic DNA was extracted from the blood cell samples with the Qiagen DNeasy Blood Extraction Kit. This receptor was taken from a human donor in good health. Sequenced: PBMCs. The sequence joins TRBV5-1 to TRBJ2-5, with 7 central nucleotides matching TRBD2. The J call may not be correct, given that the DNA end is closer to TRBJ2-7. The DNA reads TGCGCCAGCAGCCCGGGACTATCCTACGAGCAGTACTTC. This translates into CASSPGLSYEQYF.